Listed below are T cell receptor beta chains from one sample, sequenced in a study of T cells in Graves' hyperthyroidism and ophthalmopathy. Via MiXCR, TCRdb re-called the multiplex PCR reads, giving one row per CDR3 protein. Among 530,000 or so distinct CDR3 sequences listed, roughly a quarter were seen once. The source material was blood. All receptors derive from a woman between 25 and 40 years old with Graves' ophthalmopathy. Both conserved end residues are part of each CDR3. A D gene is named only where the DNA matches it firmly. The listing skips clone size in some rows; elsewhere it reads once, few, many or a size class.

TRBV2,-,many,TRBJ2-2,TGTGCCAGCAGTGAAGTGTACACCGGGGAGCTGTTTTTT,CASSEVYTGELFF
TRBV25-1,-,few,TRBJ2-7,TGTGCCAGCAGTGACTACAGGGATGTGGCCGAGCAGTACTTC,CASSDYRDVAEQYF
TRBV6-5,-,many,TRBJ1-2,TGTGCCAGCAGGGCCCGACCGGGACATTTCTTCACCTTC,CASRARPGHFFTF
TRBV3-1,-,many,TRBJ1-2,TGTGCCAGCAGCCAAACCCCCTTGGGGGGCTACACCTTC,CASSQTPLGGYTF
TRBV12-3/TRBV12-4,-,-,TRBJ1-2,TGTGCCAGCAGCCCTCCCTTGAACTATGGCTACACCTTC,CASSPPLNYGYTF
TRBV11-1,-,-,TRBJ1-1,TGTGCCAGCAGCTCTCCCCCCCAGGACAGACCGAACACTGAAGCTTTCTTT,CASSSPPQDRPNTEAFF
TRBV20-1,-,-,TRBJ2-5,TGCAGTGCTAGAGATTTGACATTCCAAGAGACCCAGTACTTC,CSARDLTFQETQYF
TRBV4-3,-,many,TRBJ2-7,TGCGCCAGCAGCCCATGGACAGAAGTTATCTACGAGCAGTACTTC,CASSPWTEVIYEQYF
TRBV7-9,TRBD1,many,TRBJ2-5,TGTGCCAGCAGCGAAGGACAGGATGGAAGGGAGACCCAGTACTTC,CASSEGQDGRETQYF
TRBV5-1,-,-,TRBJ1-2,TGCGCCAGCAGCTTCCTCAGGGAGGATGGCTACACCTTC,CASSFLREDGYTF
TRBV7-6,TRBD1,-,TRBJ1-3,TGTGCCAGCAGCCCCGGACCAGGGGGCTCTGGAAACACCATATATTTT,CASSPGPGGSGNTIYF
TRBV6-1,-,few,TRBJ2-2,TGTGCCAGCAGTGGACAGGAGCCGACGTGGGACACCGGGGAGCTGTTTTTT,CASSGQEPTWDTGELFF
TRBV6-1,-,many,TRBJ1-3,TGTGCCAGCAGACAGGGACACCCTGGAAACACCATATATTTT,CASRQGHPGNTIYF
TRBV12-3/TRBV12-4,-,many,TRBJ1-2,TGTGCCAGCAGTTTCGGGGACGGGGACTATGGCTACACCTTC,CASSFGDGDYGYTF
TRBV5-1,-,-,TRBJ2-2,TGCGCCAGCAGCTTGGTAGGGCCGCGTGAGGAGCTGTTTTTT,CASSLVGPREELFF
TRBV7-2,TRBD1,few,TRBJ2-5,TGTGCCAGCAGCCAGGGACAGCTGTACCAAGAGACCCAGTACTTC,CASSQGQLYQETQYF
TRBV5-6,TRBD1,few,TRBJ1-2,TGTGCCAGCAACGGACAGGATTATGGCTACACCTTC,CASNGQDYGYTF
TRBV6-1,-,-,TRBJ1-1,TGTGCCAGCAGAGATCTCCCGACGGGTCCGGTGGAATTT,CASRDLPTGPVEF
TRBV18,-,-,TRBJ1-6,TGTGCCAGCTCCCTGTGGGCCCGTGATAATTCACCCCTCCACTTT,CASSLWARDNSPLHF
TRBV5-1,-,few,TRBJ1-3,TGCGCCAGCAGCTTGGCCTACAGCAACTCTGGAAACACCATATATTTT,CASSLAYSNSGNTIYF
TRBV10-3,-,once,TRBJ1-2,TGTGCCATCAGGCGGGAAGGAGGCTACACCTTC,CAIRREGGYTF
TRBV28,-,many,TRBJ1-5,TGTGCCACCAGAGGGGGGGGCAGCAATCAGCCCCAGCATTTT,CATRGGGSNQPQHF
TRBV27,-,many,TRBJ1-1,TGTGCCAGCAGTCCTCTACAGGGATTGAACACTGAAGCTTTCTTT,CASSPLQGLNTEAFF
TRBV12-3/TRBV12-4,-,many,TRBJ1-5,TGTGCCAGCAGTCCTGCCTTGAGGAGCAATCAGCCCCAGCATTTT,CASSPALRSNQPQHF
TRBV7-3,-,-,TRBJ1-1,TGTGCCAGCAGCAAACAACAGGGAGCAAACACTGAAGCTTTCTTT,CASSKQQGANTEAFF
TRBV20-1,-,-,TRBJ2-5,TGCAGTGCTAGGTGGGCGGGAGAGACCCAGTACTTC,CSARWAGETQYF
TRBV27,TRBD2,many,TRBJ2-1,TGTGCCAGCAGTCAAACTAGCGGGGGGGACAATGAGCAGTTCTTC,CASSQTSGGDNEQFF
TRBV5-1,-,many,TRBJ1-1,TGCGCCAGCAGCCTACCAACAAACACTGAAGCTTTCTTT,CASSLPTNTEAFF
TRBV2,-,-,TRBJ2-7,TGTGCCAGCAGGAGGACATTCCCCTACGAGCAGTACTTC,CASRRTFPYEQYF
TRBV28,TRBD1,many,TRBJ2-7,TGTGCCAGCAGTTCCCCCGGGACAGGGTTAATTTACGAGCAGTACTTC,CASSSPGTGLIYEQYF
TRBV5-1,TRBD1,many,TRBJ2-2,TGCGCCAGCAGCCATGGACAGGGCGAGATTCCCGGGGAGCTGTTTTTT,CASSHGQGEIPGELFF